Listed here are 11 T cell receptor beta chains from one sample, sequenced in a study of CXCR3-negative and CXCR3-positive naive CD8 T cells. Carrying UMI labels, the TRB cDNA libraries were prepared through 5' RACE. TCRdb reprocessed the 5' RACE reads, with one entry per CDR3 protein and no DNA. The sample shows about 43,000 distinct CDR3 sequences, and over 8.5% sits with its ten largest clones. Sequencing was done on a sample of memory CD8+ T cells from blood. The receptors shown here come from a human donor in good health. Some clones in this sample may be carry-over from other donors' samples.

The chain is built from TRBV12-3 or TRBV12-4 and TRBJ2-3; the TCRdb D gene call, TRBD1, has no DNA to confirm it. The CDR3 spans 16 residues. The chain's CDR3 is CASSPTGPQSLETQYF.

The V call is TRBV5-5, the J call TRBJ1-1; TCRdb calls TRBD1, which cannot be checked without DNA. Germline V gene data show CDR1 as SGHKS and CDR2 as YYEKEE (reference sequence). The CDR3 consists of 13 residues. The CDR3 spells CASSLWGGTEAFF.

The genes are TRBV7-6 and TRBJ1-2; TCRdb calls TRBD1, which cannot be checked without DNA. There are 15 residues in the CDR3. CDR1 and CDR2 (germline): SGHVS, FNYEAQ. CDR3 loop: CASSLGDRDYYGYTF.

This sequence joins TRBV6-4 and TRBJ1-1. Germline lookup yields CDR1 MRHNA and CDR2 SNTAGT. The CDR3 has 14 residues. Here the CDR3 reads CASSSGGINTEAFF.

The chain joins TRBV12-5 to TRBJ2-1; the D call from TCRdb, TRBD2, cannot be confirmed without DNA. The CDR3 extends over 13 amino acids. The germline CDR1 and CDR2 sequences are LGHNT and FRNRAP. CDR3 loop: CASGPERRDEQFF.

The J gene is TRBJ1-1, the V gene TRBV28; TCRdb picks TRBD1, but there is no DNA to check that call. In germline, CDR1 is MDHEN, CDR2 SYDVKM. The CDR3 has 15 residues. This CDR3 reads CASSFDRLGVPEAFF.

This CDR3 reads CASVDREGAGGELFF. The chain employs TRBV9 and TRBJ2-2; the TCRdb call, TRBD1, lacks DNA for checking. This CDR3 region has 15 residues. Germline values: CDR1 SGDLS, CDR2 YYNGEE.

V usage is TRBV6-1 and J usage is TRBJ1-6; TCRdb selects TRBD1, and the lack of DNA leaves this call unchecked. Germline lookup yields CDR1 MNHNS and CDR2 SASEGT. The CDR3 length is 16 residues. The chain's CDR3 is CASSEYGTDLNSPLHF.

The chain links TRBV7-5 to TRBJ1-5. TRBV7-5 is classified as a pseudogene. This CDR3 has 22 amino acids. CDR3 region: CISVPDRAVSCQDCGYGQPQHF.

V usage is TRBV27 and J usage is TRBJ2-1. The CDR3 runs 15 residues. CDR1 and CDR2 from the germline V gene are MNHEY and SMNVEV (reference sequence). CDR3: CASSQGRSSYNEQFF.

This chain connects TRBV28 to TRBJ2-3; TCRdb gives TRBD1 as the D gene, but with no DNA this cannot be confirmed. Germline-derived CDR1 and CDR2 are MDHEN and SYDVKM. The CDR3 is 14 amino acids. The CDR3 sequence: CASALRVSTDTQYF. The whole variable domain, filled in from reference TRBV28 and TRBJ2-3, reads DVKVTQSSRYLVKRTGEKVFLECVQDMDHENMFWYRQDPGLGLRLIYFSYDVKMKEKGDIPEGYSVSREKKERFSLILESASTNQTSMYLCASALRVSTDTQYFGPGTRLTVL.